The 18 T cell receptor beta chains in this list originate from one sample, sequenced in a study of T-cell memory formation after mild COVID-19 (dated by TCRdb to the early 2020s). Receptor amplification or capture employed 5' RACE. The reads were generated on an Illumina NovaSeq 6000. TCRdb redid the processing of the public reads, applying fastp at Q25 and MiXCR, and retained in-frame beta chains. Duplicate CDR3 protein sequences are folded into a single record with the most common DNA and genes. This sample has under 400,000 distinct CDR3 sequences in its table, and under 25% of those were observed once. The ten largest clonotypes hold roughly an eighth of the sample. Sequencing was performed on PBMCs or a T cell subset sorted from them (not recorded which). These TCRs come from an adult woman who had mild COVID-19 (a few samples of this study predate the infection). The sample titles of this study are shuffled in the database, so cell type and time point are left out; the donor was told from shared clones.

This clonotype was recorded a few times. The chain recombines TRBV12-5 with TRBJ2-7; D perhaps matches TRBD1 (6 bases). Germline V CDR1 and CDR2: LGHNT, FRNRAP. This CDR3 is built from 13 residues. V was pared by 1 base and J by 8 bases, with 12 bases between. DNA for the CDR3: TGTGCTAGTGGTTTGGATAACAGGGACAAGCAGTACTTC. Its translation: CASGLDNRDKQYF.

This clonotype has more than one count but fewer than ten. The chain links TRBV7-9 to TRBJ1-1; D is possibly TRBD1 (6 bases). Trimming cost V 3 bases and J 4 bases, with 18 bases left between them. CDR1 and CDR2 (germline): SEHNR, FQNEAQ (reference sequence). This CDR3 region has 16 residues. Written as DNA, the CDR3 is TGTGCCAGCAGCTTGGGATTGGGGGGCTTGGGCACTGAAGCTTTCTTT. This encodes CASSLGLGGLGTEAFF.

This clonotype was counted only a few times. This chain joins TRBV29-1 and TRBJ1-5; perhaps TRBD1 as D (5 bases). Germline CDR1 and CDR2: SQVTM and ANQGSEA. V was trimmed by 4 bases and J by 2 bases, leaving 12 bases between them. The CDR3 covers 14 residues. The CDR3 nucleotides read TGCAGCGTTGCGCAGGCAGGGCGCAATCAGCCCCAGCATTTT. Protein product: CSVAQAGRNQPQHF.

The chain combines TRBV7-2 with TRBJ2-1; TRBD2 aligns across 9 bases. After removal of 1 base from V and 6 bases from J, the junction contained 4 bases not matched to a gene. This CDR3 contains 15 residues. The germline V gene encodes CDR1 SGHTA and CDR2 FQGNSA. The CDR3 protein is CASSLVPSGINEQFF. The CDR3 bases are TGTGCCAGCAGCTTAGTGCCTAGCGGGATCAATGAGCAGTTCTTC.

The chain couples TRBV19 to TRBJ1-2; 7 bases align to TRBD1. V lost 10 bases and J lost 1; bases outside the gene matches: 12. Germline V lookup: CDR1 LNHDA, CDR2 SQIVND (reference sequence). The CDR3 totals 15 residues. CDR3 DNA: TGTGCCACCCGGACAGGTCATCTATTTAACTATGGCTACACCTTC. This codes for CATRTGHLFNYGYTF.

This chain joins TRBV12-3 or TRBV12-4 and TRBJ2-5; 7 nucleotides match TRBD2. The ends lost 6 bases at V and 2 bases at J; junction bases unmatched: 6. CDR3 length: 14 amino acids. CDR3 nucleotides: TGTGCCAGCAGCTTCGGGGGGATACAAGAGACCCAGTACTTC. This translates into CASSFGGIQETQYF.

V usage is TRBV7-9 and J usage is TRBJ2-1, with TRBD1 as a possible D gene (6 bases). The CDR3 length is 13 residues. Trimming took 4 bases from V and 10 from J, leaving 14 bases between them. Germline V gene lookup returns CDR1 SEHNR and CDR2 FQNEAQ (reference sequence). The CDR3 DNA is TGTGCCAGCAGCTCACCAGGGGTACCAGAGCAGTTCTTC. It is translated as CASSSPGVPEQFF.

This clonotype was recorded only once. CDR3 amino acids: CASSYPNRGNEQFF. DNA for the CDR3: TGTGCCAGCAGCTATCCCAACAGGGGCAATGAGCAGTTCTTC. The chain combines TRBV11-2 with TRBJ2-1; 7 positions match TRBD1. Unmatched junction bases numbered 6, after V lost 4 bases and J lost 6 bases. The CDR3 sequence is 14 residues long. The V gene's germline CDR1 is SGHAT and CDR2 FQNNGV.

This clonotype was counted ten times or more. The rearrangement joins TRBV2 to TRBJ2-7; D is perhaps TRBD1 (6 bases). This CDR3 is built from 14 residues. Germline CDR1 and CDR2: SNHLY and FYNNEI. Trimming left V 6 bases short and J 2 bases short, with 14 bases between. The CDR3 here is CASRYPGAAYEQYF. CDR3 sequence (DNA): TGTGCCAGCAGATACCCAGGGGCAGCCTACGAGCAGTACTTC.

The V gene is TRBV29-1, the J gene TRBJ1-1, with D perhaps TRBD1 (6 bases). Trimming shortened V by 1 base and J by 0 bases, and 21 bases separated the two germline ends. This CDR3 region has 18 residues. CDR1 is SQVTM and CDR2 is ANQGSEA in the germline V gene. CDR3 residues: CSVEGPGQTWPMNTEAFF. The CDR3 nucleotides read TGCAGCGTTGAAGGCCCTGGACAGACTTGGCCCATGAACACTGAAGCTTTCTTT.

The V call is TRBV27, the J call TRBJ2-1; 8 bases are a match to TRBD2. The CDR3 loop spans 16 amino acids. Losses at the gene ends were 3 bases for V and 0 bases for J; bases not matched to a gene: 4. Per the germline V gene, CDR1 is MNHEY and CDR2 is SMNVEV (reference sequence). The CDR3 protein is CASSFQSGSSYNEQFF. The CDR3 coding sequence is TGTGCCAGCAGTTTTCAGAGCGGGAGCTCCTACAATGAGCAGTTCTTC.

J is TRBJ2-1 and V is TRBV4-1, with 10 bases aligning to TRBD2. CDR1 MGHRA and CDR2 YSYEKL come from the germline V gene. V trimming: 2 bases; J trimming: 1 base; junction bases outside the gene matches: 11. The CDR3 is made up of 19 amino acids. CDR3 amino acids: CASSQRASLAGQSYNEQFF. The CDR3 DNA reads as TGCGCCAGCAGCCAACGAGCTTCACTAGCGGGGCAGTCCTACAATGAGCAGTTCTTC.

This clonotype was found many times. The CDR3: CSATLAMTTDTQYF. The DNA of the CDR3 is TGCAGTGCTACACTAGCGATGACAACAGATACGCAGTATTTT. The gene calls are TRBV20-1 and TRBJ2-3, with 7 bases identical to TRBD2. The J segment lost 3 bases and the V segment lost 4 bases, leaving 7 bases of the junction unmatched. The CDR3 extends over 14 amino acids. Germline V gene lookup returns CDR1 DFQATT and CDR2 SNEGSKA (reference sequence).

V and J are TRBV18 and TRBJ2-2; TRBD1 aligns across 8 bases. CDR1 is KGHSH and CDR2 is LQKENI in the germline V gene. V lost 3 bases to trimming and J lost 4 bases; unmatched junction nucleotides: 7. This CDR3 contains 16 residues. This CDR3 is CASSPRDRSFTGELFF. CDR3 nucleotides: TGTGCCAGCTCACCTCGGGACAGGTCGTTCACCGGGGAGCTGTTTTTT. Combining the CDR3 with reference TRBV18 and TRBJ2-2 gives the whole variable domain NAGVMQNPRHLVRRRGQEARLRCSPMKGHSHVYWYRQLPEEGLKFMVYLQKENIIDESGMPKERFSAEFPKEGPSILRIQQVVRGDSAAYFCASSPRDRSFTGELFFGEGSRLTVL.

The chain combines TRBV5-1 with TRBJ2-3; D is possibly TRBD1 or TRBD2 (5 bases each). The V end lost 2 bases, the J end lost 6 bases, and 16 bases lay between the germline ends. This CDR3 contains 15 residues. Germline CDR1 SGHRS, CDR2 YFSETQ. CDR3 sequence: CASSFRGRSRDTQYF. The DNA of the CDR3 is TGCGCCAGCAGCTTTCGGGGACGGTCCAGGGATACGCAGTATTTT.

This clonotype was counted between two and nine times. V and J are TRBV9 and TRBJ2-1, with TRBD2 identical over 8 bases. Trimming removed 3 bases from V and 10 bases from J; junction bases left unmatched: 12. CDR3 size: 15 residues. Germline V gene lookup returns CDR1 SGDLS and CDR2 YYNGEE. The CDR3 loop reads CASSGSQGLVGEQFF. CDR3 DNA: TGTGCCAGCAGCGGGAGCCAGGGACTAGTCGGGGAGCAGTTCTTC.

The CDR3 DNA is TGTGCCAGCAGCTTATTTGGGCAGGGACTCTATAATTCACCCCTCCACTTT. It encodes CASSLFGQGLYNSPLHF. The V and J genes are TRBV7-9 and TRBJ1-6; possibly TRBD1 for D (5 bases). Looked up from germline, CDR1 is SEHNR and CDR2 is FQNEAQ (reference sequence). The V end was cut by 2 bases, the J end by 3 bases, with 14 bases between. This CDR3 has 17 amino acids.

The table lists this clonotype with a few counts. The CDR3 protein is CATSDEGAGVTEAFF. For the CDR3, the DNA is TGTGCCACCAGTGATGAGGGCGCGGGGGTCACTGAAGCTTTCTTT. The chain is built from TRBV24-1 and TRBJ1-1; TRBD1 might be the D (5 bases). CDR3 size: 15 residues. Trimming cost V 3 bases and J 4 bases, with 14 bases left between them. Germline V gene data show CDR1 as KGHDR and CDR2 as SFDVKD.